This T cell receptor beta chain comes out of a study of blood T cell repertoires in COVID-19. The overall study: Samples of COVID-19 (acute and convalescent) were obtained from the United States, Italy and Spain. The cDNA or gDNA used as material had been derived from T cells, B-cell-depleted T cells, or PBMCs.

Per the original methods: Amplified reference gene primers provided the basis for estimating nucleated cell counts. The repertoire was sequenced with immunoSEQ multiplex PCR; TCRdb's copy has only in-frame clones and lacks some. The D gene and trimming were derived from the DNA, and the V and J assignments and clone size from that table. The sample lists 140,000 to 150,000 clones, roughly 88% occurring once. The V and J ends lost 1 base and 10 bases, in that order; junction bases with no gene match: 6. The V gene's germline CDR1 is SGHTA and CDR2 FQGNSA. The CDR3 has 14 residues. Sequenced material: peripheral blood. The chain links TRBV7-2 to TRBJ2-3, with TRBD2 matching over 9 bases. The receptor was isolated from a man aged 55 to 69 with active or convalescent COVID-19. The CDR3 DNA reads as TGTGCCAGCAGCTTAGAAGGTGCTAGCGGGGCGCAGTATTTT. Translation: CASSLEGASGAQYF.